This T cell receptor (beta chain) is drawn from a study of blood T cell repertoires in COVID-19. As for the study in general: Samples representing acute and convalescent COVID-19 were sourced from the United States, Italy and Spain.

There are 16 residues in the CDR3. From germline, CDR1 is LGHNA and CDR2 YSLEER. V lost 2 bases and J 5 bases, leaving 13 bases between the germline ends. In the authors' workflow: Amplification of reference gene primers was used by the study to estimate nucleated cell counts. Sequencing was performed with immunoSEQ multiplex PCR; in TCRdb, only in-frame clones are kept and a portion is missing. That table gives V, J and clone size, and the DNA gave D and trimming. The repertoire holds about 150,000 clones, with about 89% as singletons. The V gene is TRBV4-3, the J gene TRBJ1-6; a possible D gene is TRBD1 (5 bases). This TCR was sampled from a middle-aged man with acute or convalescent COVID-19. The sequenced sample was peripheral blood. The CDR3 DNA follows: TGCGCCAGCAGCCAACTTTGGACACCAAATAATTCACCCCTCCACTTT. Its translation is CASSQLWTPNNSPLHF.